This T cell receptor beta chain comes out of a study of post-analysis software for immune sequencing data. Overall study: Several disease courses (relapsing-remitting, secondary progressive and progressive-relapsing) of multiple sclerosis were included.

About this clonotype itself: What it binds is unknown.

There are 15 residues in the CDR3. Germline CDR1 SGHNT, CDR2 YENEEA. V shed 5 bases, J shed 6 bases, and the junction held 10 bases outside the gene matches. TCR beta cDNA libraries included unique molecular identifiers. Researchers reported 400,000 to 600,000 cDNA molecules coming from around 1 to 9.1 million T cells. TCRdb redid the calling of the PCR reads with MiXCR, one entry per CDR3 protein. The sample carries about 770,000 distinct CDR3 sequences, 40% to 55% recorded once. General study points: For normalized Chao1 diversity, multiple sclerosis patients scored significantly lower than controls did. Patients had higher frequencies than controls of five TRBV segments, including TRBV5-6, TRBV5-1 and TRBV20-1.

The sample comprised blood. This TCR derives from a girl aged 5-17 years with multiple sclerosis. V and J are TRBV11-3 and TRBJ2-1, with TRBD2 matching 7 bases. The CDR3 DNA follows: TGTGCCAGCAGCCGTCTCCTTGGCGGGAGCAATGAGCAGTTCTTC. It is translated as CASSRLLGGSNEQFF.